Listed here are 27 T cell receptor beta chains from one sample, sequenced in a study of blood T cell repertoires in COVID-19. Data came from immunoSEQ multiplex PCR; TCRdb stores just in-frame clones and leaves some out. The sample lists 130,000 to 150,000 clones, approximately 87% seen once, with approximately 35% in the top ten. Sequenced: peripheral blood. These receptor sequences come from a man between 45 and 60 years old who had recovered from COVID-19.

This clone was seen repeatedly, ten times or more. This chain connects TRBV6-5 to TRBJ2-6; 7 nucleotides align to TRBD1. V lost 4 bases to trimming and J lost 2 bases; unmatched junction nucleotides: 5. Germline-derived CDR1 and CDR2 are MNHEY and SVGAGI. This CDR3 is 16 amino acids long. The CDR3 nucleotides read TGTGCCAGCAGTTCCCTACAGGGGACTGGGGCCAACGTCCTGACTTTC. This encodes CASSSLQGTGANVLTF.

CDR3 protein: CASSRTSGGSYNEQFF. The CDR3, as DNA: TGTGCCAGCAGCCGGACTAGCGGGGGCTCCTACAATGAGCAGTTCTTC. This sequence joins TRBV7-2 and TRBJ2-1, with TRBD2 matching 13 bases. This CDR3 comprises 16 residues. From germline, CDR1 is SGHTA and CDR2 FQGNSA. Trimming at V came to 5 bases and at J to 0 bases, leaving 1 base not matched to a gene. The whole variable domain, filled in from reference TRBV7-2 and TRBJ2-1, reads GAGVSQSPSNKVTEKGKDVELRCDPISGHTALYWYRQSLGQGLEFLIYFQGNSAPDKSGLPSDRFSAERTGGSVSTLTIQRTQQEDSAVYLCASSRTSGGSYNEQFFGPGTRLTVL.

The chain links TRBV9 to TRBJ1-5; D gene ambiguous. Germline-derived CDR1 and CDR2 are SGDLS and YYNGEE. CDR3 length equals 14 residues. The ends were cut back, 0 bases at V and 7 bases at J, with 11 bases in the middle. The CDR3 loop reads CASSVEAREQPQHF. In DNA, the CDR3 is TGTGCCAGCAGCGTAGAAGCCCGGGAGCAGCCCCAGCATTTT.

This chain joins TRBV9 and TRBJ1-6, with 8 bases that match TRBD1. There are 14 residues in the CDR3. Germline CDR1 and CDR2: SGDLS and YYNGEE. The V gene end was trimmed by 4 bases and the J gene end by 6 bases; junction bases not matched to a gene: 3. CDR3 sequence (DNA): TGTGCCAGCAGCCCGACAGGGGCTAATTCACCCCTCCACTTT. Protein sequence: CASSPTGANSPLHF.

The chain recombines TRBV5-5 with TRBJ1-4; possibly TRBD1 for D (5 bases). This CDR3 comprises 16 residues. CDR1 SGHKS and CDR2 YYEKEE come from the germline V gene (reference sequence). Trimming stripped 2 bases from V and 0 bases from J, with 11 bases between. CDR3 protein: CASSLYGGATNEKLFF. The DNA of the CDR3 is TGTGCCAGCAGCTTATACGGAGGGGCAACTAATGAAAAACTGTTTTTT.

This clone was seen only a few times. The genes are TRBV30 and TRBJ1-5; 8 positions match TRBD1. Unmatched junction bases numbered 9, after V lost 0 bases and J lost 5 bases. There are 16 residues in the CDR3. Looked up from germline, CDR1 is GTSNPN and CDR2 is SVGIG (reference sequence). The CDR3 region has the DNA TGTGCCTGGAGTGTGGGAGGACAGGGAGACTATCAGCCCCAGCATTTT. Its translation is CAWSVGGQGDYQPQHF.

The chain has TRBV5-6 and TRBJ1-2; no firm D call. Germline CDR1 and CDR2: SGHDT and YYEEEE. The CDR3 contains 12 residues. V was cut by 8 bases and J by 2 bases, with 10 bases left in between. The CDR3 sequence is CASSRGNYGYTF. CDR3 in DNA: TGTGCCAGTTCGCGAGGGAACTATGGCTACACCTTC.

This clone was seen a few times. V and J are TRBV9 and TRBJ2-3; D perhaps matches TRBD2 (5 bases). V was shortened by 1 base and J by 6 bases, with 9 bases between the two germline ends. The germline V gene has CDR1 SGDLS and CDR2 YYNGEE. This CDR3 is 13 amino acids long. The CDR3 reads CASSVQIADTQYF. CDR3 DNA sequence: TGTGCCAGCAGCGTACAAATAGCGGATACGCAGTATTTT.

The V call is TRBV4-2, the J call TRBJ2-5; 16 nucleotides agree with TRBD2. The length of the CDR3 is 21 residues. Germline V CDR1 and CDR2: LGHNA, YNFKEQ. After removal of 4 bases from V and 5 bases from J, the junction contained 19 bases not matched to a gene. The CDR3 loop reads CASSLPLGTSGGAEKSETQYF. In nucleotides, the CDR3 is TGTGCCAGCAGCCTTCCTCTCGGGACTAGCGGGGGGGCCGAGAAGTCGGAGACCCAGTACTTC.

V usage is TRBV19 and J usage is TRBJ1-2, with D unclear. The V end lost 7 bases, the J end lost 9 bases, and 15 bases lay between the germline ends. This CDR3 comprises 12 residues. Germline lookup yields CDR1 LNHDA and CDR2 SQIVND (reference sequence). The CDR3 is CASKEFDNRYTF. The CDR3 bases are TGTGCCAGTAAGGAATTCGACAATCGCTACACCTTC.

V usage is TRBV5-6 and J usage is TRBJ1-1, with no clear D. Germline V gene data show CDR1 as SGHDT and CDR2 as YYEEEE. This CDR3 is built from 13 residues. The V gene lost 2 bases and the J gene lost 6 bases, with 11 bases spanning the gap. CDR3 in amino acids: CASSFGSTSEAFF. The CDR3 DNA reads TGTGCCAGCAGCTTTGGGTCGACTTCTGAAGCTTTCTTT.

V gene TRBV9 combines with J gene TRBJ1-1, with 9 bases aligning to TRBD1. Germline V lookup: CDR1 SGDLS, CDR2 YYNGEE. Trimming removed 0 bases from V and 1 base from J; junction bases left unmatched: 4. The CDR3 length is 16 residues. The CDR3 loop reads CASSVVGQGTNTEAFF. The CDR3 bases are TGTGCCAGCAGCGTAGTCGGACAGGGGACGAACACTGAAGCTTTCTTT.

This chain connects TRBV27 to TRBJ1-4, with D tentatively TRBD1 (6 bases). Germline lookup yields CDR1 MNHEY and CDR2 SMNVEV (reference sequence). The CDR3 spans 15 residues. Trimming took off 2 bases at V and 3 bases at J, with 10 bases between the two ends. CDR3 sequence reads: CASSLQGMANEKLFF. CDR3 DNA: TGTGCCAGCAGTTTACAGGGGATGGCTAATGAAAAACTGTTTTTT.

CDR3 nucleotide sequence: TGCAGCGTCGTAATAGGGAGGAACACTGAAGCTTTCTTT. It specifies CSVVIGRNTEAFF. The rearrangement joins TRBV29-1 to TRBJ1-1; D unclear. Germline V gives CDR1 SQVTM, CDR2 ANQGSEA. Trimming removed 6 bases from V and 1 base from J, with 12 bases in between. This CDR3 spans 13 amino acids.

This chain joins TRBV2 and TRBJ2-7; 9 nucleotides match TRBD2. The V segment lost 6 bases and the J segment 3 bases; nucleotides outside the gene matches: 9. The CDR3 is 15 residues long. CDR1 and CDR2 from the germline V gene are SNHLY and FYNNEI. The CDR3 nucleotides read TGTGCCAGCAGCCGGCCTAGCGGGGTATACTACGAGCAGTACTTC. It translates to CASSRPSGVYYEQYF.

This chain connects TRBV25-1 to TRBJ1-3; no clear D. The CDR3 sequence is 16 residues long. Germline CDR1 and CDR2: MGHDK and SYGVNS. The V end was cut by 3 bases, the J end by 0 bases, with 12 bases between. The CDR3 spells CASSDVGLSSGNTIYF. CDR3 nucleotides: TGTGCCAGCAGTGACGTCGGACTAAGCTCTGGAAACACCATATATTTT.

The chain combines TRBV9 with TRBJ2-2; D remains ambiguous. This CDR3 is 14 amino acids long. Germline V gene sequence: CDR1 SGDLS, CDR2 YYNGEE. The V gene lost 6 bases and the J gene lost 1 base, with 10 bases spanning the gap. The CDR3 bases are TGTGCCAGCATGGCGACACAGAACACCGGGGAGCTGTTTTTT. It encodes CASMATQNTGELFF.

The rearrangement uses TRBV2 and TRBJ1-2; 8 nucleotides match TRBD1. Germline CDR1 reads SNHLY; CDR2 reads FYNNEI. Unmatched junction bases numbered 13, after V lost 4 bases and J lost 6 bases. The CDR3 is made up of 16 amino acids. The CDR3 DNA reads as TGTGCCAGCAGTGGTCCCGGGACAGGCGAATCGGATGGCTACACCTTC. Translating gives CASSGPGTGESDGYTF. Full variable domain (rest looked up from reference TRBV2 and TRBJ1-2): EPEVTQTPSHQVTQMGQEVILRCVPISNHLYFYWYRQILGQKVEFLVSFYNNEISEKSEIFDDQFSVERPDGSNFTLKIRSTKLEDSAMYFCASSGPGTGESDGYTFGSGTRLTVV.

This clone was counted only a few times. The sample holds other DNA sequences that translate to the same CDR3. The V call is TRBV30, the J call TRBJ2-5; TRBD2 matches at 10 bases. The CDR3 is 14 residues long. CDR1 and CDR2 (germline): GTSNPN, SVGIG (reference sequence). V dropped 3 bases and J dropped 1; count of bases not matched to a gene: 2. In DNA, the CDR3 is TGTGCCTGGAGACTAGCGGGGAGCCAAGAGACCCAGTACTTC. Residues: CAWRLAGSQETQYF. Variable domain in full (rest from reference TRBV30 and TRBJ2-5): SQTIHQWPATLVQPVGSPLSLECTVEGTSNPNLYWYRQAAGRGLQLLFYSVGIGQISSEVPQNLSASRPQDRQFILSSKKLLLSDSGFYLCAWRLAGSQETQYFGPGTRLLVL.

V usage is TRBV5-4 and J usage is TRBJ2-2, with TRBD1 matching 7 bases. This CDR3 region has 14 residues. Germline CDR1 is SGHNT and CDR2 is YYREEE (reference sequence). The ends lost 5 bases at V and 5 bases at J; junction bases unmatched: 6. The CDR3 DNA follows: TGTGCCAGCAGGTTGACAGGGTCGACCGGGGAGCTGTTTTTT. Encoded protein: CASRLTGSTGELFF. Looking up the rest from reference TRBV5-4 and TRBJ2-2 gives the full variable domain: ETGVTQSPTHLIKTRGQQVTLRCSSQSGHNTVSWYQQALGQGPQFIFQYYREEENGRGNFPPRFSGLQFPNYSSELNVNALELDDSALYLCASRLTGSTGELFFGEGSRLTVL.

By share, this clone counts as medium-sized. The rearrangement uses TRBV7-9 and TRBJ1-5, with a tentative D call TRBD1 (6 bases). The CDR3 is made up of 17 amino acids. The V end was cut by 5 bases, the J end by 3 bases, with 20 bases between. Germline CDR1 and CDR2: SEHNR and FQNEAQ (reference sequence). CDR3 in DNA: TGTGCCAGCAGCCATAGATGGGAGGGGACACTCAATCAGCCCCAGCATTTT. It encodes CASSHRWEGTLNQPQHF.

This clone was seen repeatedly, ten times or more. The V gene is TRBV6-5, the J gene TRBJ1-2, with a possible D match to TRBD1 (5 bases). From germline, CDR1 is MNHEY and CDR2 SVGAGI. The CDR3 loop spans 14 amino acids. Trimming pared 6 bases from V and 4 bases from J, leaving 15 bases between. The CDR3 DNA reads TGTGCCAGCAGCCCATTGGGCCAGGGCTATGGCTACACCTTC. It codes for CASSPLGQGYGYTF.

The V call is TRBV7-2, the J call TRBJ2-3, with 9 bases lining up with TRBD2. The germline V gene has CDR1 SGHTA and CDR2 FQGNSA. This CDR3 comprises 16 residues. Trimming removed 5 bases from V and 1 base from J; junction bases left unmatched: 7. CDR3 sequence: CASSPMTSGRTDTQYF. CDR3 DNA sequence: TGTGCCAGCAGCCCCATGACTAGCGGTCGCACAGATACGCAGTATTTT.

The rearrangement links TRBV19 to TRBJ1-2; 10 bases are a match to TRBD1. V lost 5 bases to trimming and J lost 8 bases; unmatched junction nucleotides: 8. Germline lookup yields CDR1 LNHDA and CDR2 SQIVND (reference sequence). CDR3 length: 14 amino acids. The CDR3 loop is CASSFDRGRGGYTF. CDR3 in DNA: TGTGCCAGTAGTTTTGACAGGGGGCGCGGGGGCTACACCTTC.

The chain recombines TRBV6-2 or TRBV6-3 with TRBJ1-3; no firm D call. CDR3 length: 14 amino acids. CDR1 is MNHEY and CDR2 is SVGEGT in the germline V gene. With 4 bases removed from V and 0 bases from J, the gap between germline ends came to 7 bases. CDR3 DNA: TGTGCCAGCAGTTCCGCGGTCTCTGGAAACACCATATATTTT. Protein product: CASSSAVSGNTIYF.

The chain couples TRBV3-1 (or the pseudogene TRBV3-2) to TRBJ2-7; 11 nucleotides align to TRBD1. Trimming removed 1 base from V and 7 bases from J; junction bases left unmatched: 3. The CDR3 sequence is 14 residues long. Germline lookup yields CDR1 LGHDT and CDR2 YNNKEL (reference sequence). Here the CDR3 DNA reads TGTGCCAGCAGCCAAGGGACAGGGGGCCGAGAGCAGTACTTC. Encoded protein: CASSQGTGGREQYF.

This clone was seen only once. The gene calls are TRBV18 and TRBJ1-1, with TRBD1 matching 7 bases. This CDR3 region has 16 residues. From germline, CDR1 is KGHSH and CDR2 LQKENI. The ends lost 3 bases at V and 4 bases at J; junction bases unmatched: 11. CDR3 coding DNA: TGTGCCAGCTCACCTTCACAGGGGATGGGGGTCACTGAAGCTTTCTTT. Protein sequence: CASSPSQGMGVTEAFF. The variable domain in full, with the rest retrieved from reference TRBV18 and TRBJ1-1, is NAGVMQNPRHLVRRRGQEARLRCSPMKGHSHVYWYRQLPEEGLKFMVYLQKENIIDESGMPKERFSAEFPKEGPSILRIQQVVRGDSAAYFCASSPSQGMGVTEAFFGQGTRLTVV.